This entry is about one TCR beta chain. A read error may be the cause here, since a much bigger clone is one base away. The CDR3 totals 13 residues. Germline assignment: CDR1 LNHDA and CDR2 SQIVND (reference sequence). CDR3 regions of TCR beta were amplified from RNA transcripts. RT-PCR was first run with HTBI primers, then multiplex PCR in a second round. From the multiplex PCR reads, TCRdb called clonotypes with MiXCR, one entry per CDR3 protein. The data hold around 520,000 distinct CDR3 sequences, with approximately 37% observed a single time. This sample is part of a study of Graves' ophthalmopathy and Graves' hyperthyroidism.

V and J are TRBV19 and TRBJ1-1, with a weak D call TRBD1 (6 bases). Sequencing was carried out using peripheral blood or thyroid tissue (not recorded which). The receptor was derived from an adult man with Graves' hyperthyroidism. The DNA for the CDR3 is TGTGCCAGTAAGGACAGACAGAACACTGGAGCTTTCTTT. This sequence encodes CASKDRQNTGAFF.